The 17 T cell receptor beta chains reported below all come from one sample, sequenced in a study of T-cell memory formation after mild COVID-19. TCRdb reprocessed the 5' RACE reads with MiXCR, giving one entry per CDR3 protein. The top ten clones hold over 9.5% of a sample with a few hundred thousand distinct CDR3 sequences, more than 25% of them seen once. Material for sequencing was PBMCs or a T cell subset sorted from them (not recorded which). These receptors were collected from an adult woman who had mild COVID-19 (a few samples of this study predate the infection). Cell type and time point are not known.

The chain is built from TRBV29-1 and TRBJ2-5; 12 nucleotides align to TRBD2. This CDR3 region has 14 residues. Unmatched junction bases numbered 4, after V lost 7 bases and J lost 1 base. Germline CDR1 reads SQVTM; CDR2 reads ANQGSEA. The CDR3 coding sequence is TGCAGCGGGGGACTAGCGGGCCTCCAAGAGACCCAGTACTTC. Amino acids: CSGGLAGLQETQYF.

J is TRBJ2-7 and V is TRBV7-8; D possibly matches TRBD1 or TRBD2 (6 bases each). The V end lost 5 bases, the J end lost 9 bases, and 14 bases lay between the germline ends. The CDR3 runs 12 residues. Germline V gene data show CDR1 as SGHVS and CDR2 as FQNEAQ. CDR3 DNA sequence: TGTGCCAGCAGCCAAGGGGGGTCGTGGCAGTACTTC. Translating gives CASSQGGSWQYF.

This sequence joins TRBV6-5 and TRBJ1-2; no reliable D call. Trimming stripped 4 bases from V and 5 bases from J, with 14 bases between. This CDR3 contains 14 residues. Germline CDR1 reads MNHEY; CDR2 reads SVGAGI. CDR3 sequence reads: CASSSTLGQYGYTF. The DNA of the CDR3 is TGTGCCAGCAGTTCCACATTGGGTCAATATGGCTACACCTTC.

This clonotype was seen a single time. This chain joins TRBV6-5 and TRBJ2-3, with 8 bases matching TRBD2. Germline assignment: CDR1 MNHEY and CDR2 SVGAGI. The J segment lost 3 bases and the V segment lost 2 bases, leaving 4 bases of the junction unmatched. CDR3 length equals 15 residues. The CDR3 loop reads CASSYSRGGTDTQYF. In DNA form, the CDR3 reads TGTGCCAGCAGTTACAGCCGGGGGGGGACAGATACGCAGTATTTT.

This clonotype was detected only a few times. This chain connects TRBV7-9 to TRBJ2-7; 7 nucleotides line up with TRBD2. The V and J ends lost 6 bases and 0 bases, in that order; junction bases with no gene match: 5. This CDR3 has 14 residues. Per germline, CDR1 SEHNR and CDR2 FQNEAQ (reference sequence). The CDR3 region has the DNA TGTGCCAGCAGGTCTGGCGGGAGCTCCTACGAGCAGTACTTC. It yields the protein CASRSGGSSYEQYF.

The chain links TRBV11-1 to TRBJ2-7; 12 bases are shared with TRBD2. Germline V gives CDR1 SGHAT, CDR2 FQDESV (reference sequence). Trimming took 5 bases from V and 4 from J; bases not matched to a gene: 3. The CDR3 covers 14 residues. The CDR3: CASSLGTSGYEQYF. The CDR3 nucleotides read TGTGCCAGCAGCCTCGGGACTAGCGGGTACGAGCAGTACTTC.

The rearrangement links TRBV5-1 to TRBJ1-2; perhaps TRBD1 as D (5 bases). The ends were cut back, 4 bases at V and 0 bases at J, with 10 bases in the middle. The CDR3 has 14 amino acids. CDR1 is SGHRS, CDR2 YFSETQ, per germline. CDR3 in DNA: TGCGCCAGCAGCCCTGAGACAGCTAACTATGGCTACACCTTC. Protein product: CASSPETANYGYTF.

This clonotype was detected only a few times. The rearrangement links TRBV12-3 or TRBV12-4 to TRBJ2-1; 13 nucleotides line up with TRBD2. V dropped 5 bases and J dropped 5; count of bases not matched to a gene: 24. This CDR3 contains 22 residues. The CDR3: CASSQKRGTSGVSGRMDNEQFF. The CDR3 nucleotides are TGTGCCAGCAGTCAAAAGAGGGGGACTAGCGGGGTGTCGGGCCGTATGGACAATGAGCAGTTCTTC.

The rearrangement joins TRBV5-6 to TRBJ2-3, with 9 bases aligning to TRBD2. Germline V gives CDR1 SGHDT, CDR2 YYEEEE. With 2 bases clipped from V and 4 bases from J, the junction kept 11 bases outside the gene matches. CDR3 length equals 17 residues. The CDR3 region has the DNA TGTGCCAGCAGCTTCCGGGTAGCGGGAGTTTCCTCAGATACGCAGTATTTT. Its translation: CASSFRVAGVSSDTQYF.

A few counts support this clonotype. This chain links TRBV9 with TRBJ1-1; D is unclear. With 0 bases removed from V and 4 bases from J, the gap between germline ends came to 10 bases. CDR3 length equals 14 residues. Germline lookup yields CDR1 SGDLS and CDR2 YYNGEE. As DNA, the CDR3 is TGTGCCAGCAGCGTAGACTGGGGTCCCACTGAAGCTTTCTTT. Amino acids: CASSVDWGPTEAFF.

V and J are TRBV12-3 or TRBV12-4 and TRBJ2-7; 10 nucleotides match TRBD1. The CDR3 is 14 amino acids. The V segment lost 3 bases and the J segment 2 bases; nucleotides outside the gene matches: 1. The CDR3 region has the DNA TGTGCCAGCAGTTTCGACAGGGGGCCCTACGAGCAGTACTTC. Amino acid sequence: CASSFDRGPYEQYF.

This clonotype has just a few counts. The chain uses TRBV9 and TRBJ2-2, with TRBD1 matching 10 bases. CDR3 length: 15 residues. J lost 4 bases, V lost 4 bases, and 4 bases had no gene match. Germline assignment: CDR1 SGDLS and CDR2 YYNGEE. CDR3 nucleotide sequence: TGTGCCAGCAGCTTCCGGGACAGGGGCACCGGGGAGCTGTTTTTT. Protein: CASSFRDRGTGELFF.

The rearrangement links TRBV15 to TRBJ2-1, with D hard to call. Germline lookup yields CDR1 LNHNV and CDR2 YYDKDF (reference sequence). The V and J ends lost 4 bases and 0 bases respectively, with 13 bases between them. CDR3 length: 16 residues. This CDR3 is CATSTSMASSYNEQFF. As DNA, the CDR3 is TGTGCCACCAGCACCTCCATGGCGAGCTCCTACAATGAGCAGTTCTTC.

This chain uses TRBV18 with TRBJ2-1, with TRBD1 matching over 7 bases. Germline CDR1 is KGHSH and CDR2 is LQKENI. The CDR3 consists of 14 residues. V was pared by 3 bases and J by 7 bases, with 6 bases of the junction left unmatched. As DNA, the CDR3 is TGTGCCAGCTCACCCCTACAGGGGCCGAATGAGCAGTTCTTC. Translation: CASSPLQGPNEQFF.

The V gene is TRBV7-6, the J gene TRBJ2-5; no firm D call. V dropped 5 bases and J dropped 5 bases, with 9 bases sitting between them. Per the germline V gene, CDR1 is SGHVS and CDR2 is FNYEAQ. The CDR3 loop spans 12 amino acids. Here the CDR3 DNA reads TGTGCCAGCAGCCCCCCCTCGGAGACCCAGTACTTC. It yields the protein CASSPPSETQYF.

The rearrangement uses TRBV11-2 and TRBJ1-3, with a possible D match to TRBD1 (6 bases). V dropped 6 bases and J dropped 2 bases, with 11 bases sitting between them. Germline lookup yields CDR1 SGHAT and CDR2 FQNNGV. This CDR3 region has 14 residues. The CDR3 loop is CASSAGTTGNTIYF. CDR3 in DNA: TGTGCCAGCAGTGCGGGGACAACTGGAAACACCATATATTTT.

In its sample, this clonotype was seen a few times. This chain's CDR3 is CASSEQGGNQPQHF. For the CDR3, the DNA is TGTGCCAGCAGTGAACAGGGGGGAAATCAGCCCCAGCATTTT. The chain couples TRBV6-1 to TRBJ1-5; TRBD1 agrees at 7 bases. Germline assignment: CDR1 MNHNS and CDR2 SASEGT. Trimming at V came to 2 bases and at J to 4 bases, leaving 2 bases not matched to a gene. This CDR3 is built from 14 residues.